This entry lists 26 T cell receptor beta chains sequenced from one sample in a study of CD8 T cells in Susac syndrome. Random hexamers were used to reverse transcribe the RNA input (roughly 0.5 to 1 ug). TCRdb reprocessed the immunoSEQ multiplex PCR reads with MiXCR, giving one entry per CDR3 protein. The sample consists of 25,000 to 35,000 distinct CDR3 sequences, about 93% of them appearing once. Sequenced material: CD8+ T cells from PBMCs. The receptors were gathered from a human donor in good health.

The chain has TRBV7-9 and TRBJ2-5; TRBD2 matches 8 bases. J lost 1 base, V lost 5 bases, and 6 bases had no gene match. The CDR3 is 15 residues long. CDR1 and CDR2 from the germline V gene are SEHNR and FQNEAQ (reference sequence). The CDR3 region has the DNA TGTGCCAGCAGCCCCCCGGGAGGGTCCCAAGAGACCCAGTACTTC. Protein product: CASSPPGGSQETQYF. Drawing the rest from reference TRBV7-9 and TRBJ2-5, the complete variable domain is DTGVSQNPRHKITKRGQNVTFRCDPISEHNRLYWYRQTLGQGPEFLTYFQNEAQLEKSRLLSDRFSAERPKGSFSTLEIQRTEQGDSAMYLCASSPPGGSQETQYFGPGTRLLVL.

This chain links TRBV20-1 with TRBJ2-7; the D is unclear. Germline V gene lookup returns CDR1 DFQATT and CDR2 SNEGSKA (reference sequence). CDR3 length: 13 residues. V was clipped by 1 base and J by 3 bases, with 10 bases between them. CDR3 bases: TGCAGTGCTAGAGCGAACAGAGACTACGAGCAGTACTTC. It yields the protein CSARANRDYEQYF.

The chain links TRBV7-2 to TRBJ2-1; 12 nucleotides agree with TRBD2. With V trimmed by 1 base and J by 4 bases, 2 bases remained unmatched. The V gene's germline CDR1 is SGHTA and CDR2 FQGNSA. The CDR3 covers 16 residues. As DNA, the CDR3 is TGTGCCAGCAGCTTAGGACTAGCGGGGGTGTACAATGAGCAGTTCTTC. Amino acid sequence: CASSLGLAGVYNEQFF. The full variable domain, completed using reference TRBV7-2 and TRBJ2-1, is GAGVSQSPSNKVTEKGKDVELRCDPISGHTALYWYRQSLGQGLEFLIYFQGNSAPDKSGLPSDRFSAERTGGSVSTLTIQRTQQEDSAVYLCASSLGLAGVYNEQFFGPGTRLTVL.

This chain connects TRBV5-1 to TRBJ1-4; the match to TRBD1 covers 9 bases. Germline V gene lookup returns CDR1 SGHRS and CDR2 YFSETQ. The CDR3 contains 17 residues. The V and J ends lost 1 base and 4 bases, in that order; junction bases with no gene match: 8. The CDR3 region has the DNA TGCGCCAGCAGCTTGTCAACCGGGACAGGGTATAATGAAAAACTGTTTTTT. This translates into CASSLSTGTGYNEKLFF. Supplemented by reference TRBV5-1 and TRBJ1-4, the full variable domain reads KAGVTQTPRYLIKTRGQQVTLSCSPISGHRSVSWYQQTPGQGLQFLFEYFSETQRNKGNFPGRFSGRQFSNSRSEMNVSTLELGDSALYLCASSLSTGTGYNEKLFFGSGTQLSVL.

This sequence joins TRBV6-2 or TRBV6-3 and TRBJ2-5; 10 bases map to TRBD2. Germline V gene sequence: CDR1 MNHEY, CDR2 SVGEGT. J lost 2 bases, V lost 2 bases, and 8 bases had no gene match. This CDR3 is 17 amino acids long. CDR3 bases: TGTGCCAGCAGTTACCCCGGTGCTAGCGGGGGTCAAGAGACCCAGTACTTC. This gives the protein CASSYPGASGGQETQYF.

The rearrangement uses TRBV9 and TRBJ1-1; D not certain. Germline lookup yields CDR1 SGDLS and CDR2 YYNGEE. V lost 4 bases and J lost 6, with 13 bases in between. The CDR3 is 13 amino acids. CDR3 sequence reads: CASSQADRAEAFF. For the CDR3, the DNA is TGTGCCAGCAGCCAGGCAGACCGGGCTGAAGCTTTCTTT.

The rearrangement uses TRBV5-6 and TRBJ2-7; the match to TRBD1 covers 8 bases. With V trimmed by 1 base and J by 4 bases, 4 bases remained unmatched. The CDR3 has 14 residues. Germline V gene sequence: CDR1 SGHDT, CDR2 YYEEEE. In nucleotides, the CDR3 is TGTGCCAGCAGCTTGAGGACAGGGAGTTACGAGCAGTACTTC. Amino acids: CASSLRTGSYEQYF. The full variable domain, with the rest looked up from reference TRBV5-6 and TRBJ2-7, is DAGVTQSPTHLIKTRGQQVTLRCSPKSGHDTVSWYQQALGQGPQFIFQYYEEEERQRGNFPDRFSGHQFPNYSSELNVNALLLGDSALYLCASSLRTGSYEQYFGPGTRLTVT.

The chain couples TRBV4-3 to TRBJ1-1; 7 bases are a match to TRBD1. Germline CDR1 is LGHNA and CDR2 is YSLEER. The CDR3 runs to 13 residues. V was clipped by 6 bases and J by 2 bases; unmatched bases: 3. CDR3 region: CASRGQYNTEAFF. The CDR3 DNA reads as TGCGCCAGCAGGGGACAGTATAACACTGAAGCTTTCTTT.

V usage is TRBV4-1 and J usage is TRBJ1-1; D may be TRBD1 (5 bases). This CDR3 contains 17 residues. Between the trimmed V and J ends, which lost 6 bases and 0 bases, there was a span of 20 bases. CDR1 is MGHRA and CDR2 is YSYEKL in the germline V gene. CDR3 region: CASSPRQNSILNTEAFF. For the CDR3, the DNA is TGCGCCAGCAGTCCACGACAGAATTCAATTCTGAACACTGAAGCTTTCTTT.

J is TRBJ1-1 and V is TRBV7-2, with TRBD1 matching over 7 bases. The germline gives CDR1 SGHTA, CDR2 FQGNSA. V lost 5 bases to trimming and J lost 3 bases; unmatched junction nucleotides: 6. CDR3 length: 14 amino acids. CDR3 nucleotide sequence: TGTGCCAGCAGCACCAACACAGGGGACACTGAAGCTTTCTTT. It encodes CASSTNTGDTEAFF. Drawing the rest from reference TRBV7-2 and TRBJ1-1, the complete variable domain is GAGVSQSPSNKVTEKGKDVELRCDPISGHTALYWYRQSLGQGLEFLIYFQGNSAPDKSGLPSDRFSAERTGGSVSTLTIQRTQQEDSAVYLCASSTNTGDTEAFFGQGTRLTVV.

This chain connects TRBV6-2 or TRBV6-3 to TRBJ2-6; no reliable D call. This CDR3 region has 17 residues. Germline CDR1 is MNHEY and CDR2 is SVGEGT. Trimming removed 8 bases at V and 0 bases at J, with 17 bases between. In DNA form, the CDR3 reads TGTGCCAGCGACCTTACATACCCTTCCTCTGGGGCCAACGTCCTGACTTTC. This codes for CASDLTYPSSGANVLTF.

The gene calls are TRBV5-1 and TRBJ2-3; a possible D gene is TRBD1 (6 bases). CDR3 length equals 14 residues. The V gene's germline CDR1 is SGHRS and CDR2 YFSETQ. Trimming left V 5 bases short and J 5 bases short, with 15 bases between. CDR3: CASRSSGGRDTQYF. In DNA, the CDR3 is TGCGCCAGCAGATCAAGTGGGGGCAGAGATACGCAGTATTTT.

This clonotype was seen just once. The rearrangement links TRBV9 to TRBJ2-1; TRBD1 matches at 9 bases. Unmatched junction bases numbered 6, after V lost 7 bases and J lost 4 bases. The CDR3 is made up of 14 amino acids. The germline CDR1 and CDR2 sequences are SGDLS and YYNGEE. CDR3 coding DNA: TGTGCCAGCTTTGGGACAGGGAGTTACAATGAGCAGTTCTTC. The encoded protein is CASFGTGSYNEQFF.

The chain carries TRBV6-2 or TRBV6-3 and TRBJ2-7, with D possibly being TRBD1 (6 bases). Germline V CDR1 and CDR2: MNHEY, SVGEGT. V lost 6 bases, J lost 3 bases, and 21 bases lay in between. The CDR3 is 16 residues long. The CDR3 loop reads CASRPEGVLPYYEQYF. As DNA, the CDR3 is TGTGCCAGCAGGCCCGAGGGGGTCCTACCCTACTACGAGCAGTACTTC.

The chain joins TRBV19 to TRBJ2-2, with a weak D call TRBD2 (5 bases). CDR3 length: 14 amino acids. Per germline, CDR1 LNHDA and CDR2 SQIVND (reference sequence). V was trimmed by 7 bases and J by 4 bases, leaving 13 bases between them. Written as DNA, the CDR3 is TGTGCCAGTAATACGAGAGGGCCCACCGGGGAGCTGTTTTTT. It specifies CASNTRGPTGELFF.

The V and J genes are TRBV12-3 or TRBV12-4 and TRBJ2-7; 9 bases are a match to TRBD1. The CDR3 spans 15 residues. Trimming cost V 5 bases and J 3 bases; bases outside gene matches: 8. In DNA form, the CDR3 reads TGTGCCAGCAGTCCTACAGGGGGCGGAGACTACGAGCAGTACTTC. This sequence encodes CASSPTGGGDYEQYF.

This chain connects TRBV7-2 to TRBJ2-1; 16 bases line up with TRBD2. This CDR3 has 17 amino acids. V trimming: 3 bases; J trimming: 8 bases; junction bases outside the gene matches: 7. The germline V gene has CDR1 SGHTA and CDR2 FQGNSA. The CDR3 here is CASSFSGLAGGPDEQFF. Here the CDR3 DNA reads TGTGCCAGCAGCTTCTCGGGACTAGCGGGGGGGCCTGATGAGCAGTTCTTC.

The genes are TRBV28 and TRBJ1-5; no firm D call. The CDR3 sequence is 14 residues long. The germline V gene encodes CDR1 MDHEN and CDR2 SYDVKM. V was shortened by 3 bases and J by 7 bases, with 13 bases between the two germline ends. CDR3 amino acids: CASSFPVGQQPQHF. Here the CDR3 DNA reads TGTGCCAGCAGTTTCCCGGTGGGTCAGCAGCCCCAGCATTTT.

The chain combines TRBV19 with TRBJ1-2, with D unclear. This CDR3 spans 13 amino acids. The V and J ends lost 7 bases and 0 bases respectively, with 9 bases between them. Germline CDR1 is LNHDA and CDR2 is SQIVND (reference sequence). CDR3 region: CASTAGPNYGYTF. The CDR3 bases are TGTGCCAGTACTGCGGGTCCTAACTATGGCTACACCTTC.

The chain links TRBV4-3 to TRBJ2-3; 7 bases line up with TRBD1. The CDR3 runs 18 residues. Germline trimming cut 1 base from V and 5 bases from J; bases unmatched to any gene: 15. The germline V gene encodes CDR1 LGHNA and CDR2 YSLEER. Here the CDR3 reads CASSQALKRGPLIDTQYF. The CDR3 DNA is TGCGCCAGCAGCCAAGCCCTAAAGAGGGGGCCCTTAATAGATACGCAGTATTTT.

The V call is TRBV5-4, the J call TRBJ2-2; TRBD1 aligns across 7 bases. CDR1 is SGHNT, CDR2 YYREEE, per germline (reference sequence). The CDR3 runs to 18 residues. V dropped 4 bases and J dropped 0; count of bases not matched to a gene: 12. CDR3 sequence (DNA): TGTGCCAGCAGCGCCCCGGGACAGAGAATTCCGAACACCGGGGAGCTGTTTTTT. This codes for CASSAPGQRIPNTGELFF.

The sample holds one count of this clonotype. The rearrangement uses TRBV13 and TRBJ2-7, with D hard to call. V dropped 1 base and J dropped 0 bases, with 10 bases sitting between them. Germline lookup yields CDR1 PRHDT and CDR2 FYEKMQ (reference sequence). The CDR3 extends over 15 amino acids. The CDR3 coding sequence is TGTGCCAGCAGCTTAGAAGGCGATTCCTCCTACGAGCAGTACTTC. It yields the protein CASSLEGDSSYEQYF.

The chain uses TRBV12-3 or TRBV12-4 and TRBJ2-3, with no clear D. The CDR3 contains 13 residues. Trimming stripped 5 bases from V and 4 bases from J, with 10 bases between. CDR3 in amino acids: CASSPLGSDTQYF. As DNA, the CDR3 is TGTGCCAGCAGTCCCCTTGGTTCAGATACGCAGTATTTT.

The V call is TRBV10-2, the J call TRBJ2-3; perhaps D is TRBD1 or TRBD2 (5 bases each). This CDR3 spans 14 amino acids. Germline loops: CDR1 WSHSY, CDR2 SAAADI. V dropped 6 bases and J dropped 6 bases, with 16 bases sitting between them. The CDR3 region is CASRQGTGLDTQYF. The CDR3 DNA reads as TGCGCCAGCAGACAAGGGACGGGTCTGGATACGCAGTATTTT.

The genes are TRBV7-2 and TRBJ1-1; D unclear. CDR3 size: 15 residues. V was pared by 6 bases and J by 1 base, with 15 bases between. Germline loops: CDR1 SGHTA, CDR2 FQGNSA. CDR3 coding DNA: TGTGCCAGCAGTTTATGGTTTGGAGCGAACACTGAAGCTTTCTTT. It specifies CASSLWFGANTEAFF.

The chain carries TRBV6-2 or TRBV6-3 and TRBJ2-1; D tentatively reads TRBD1 or TRBD2 (5 bases each). Germline-derived CDR1 and CDR2 are MNHEY and SVGEGT. This CDR3 is built from 14 residues. The V and J ends lost 6 bases and 9 bases respectively, with 18 bases between them. The CDR3 region has the DNA TGTGCCAGCAGGAGGCCCGGATTAGGGACTGAGCAGTTCTTC. It yields the protein CASRRPGLGTEQFF.